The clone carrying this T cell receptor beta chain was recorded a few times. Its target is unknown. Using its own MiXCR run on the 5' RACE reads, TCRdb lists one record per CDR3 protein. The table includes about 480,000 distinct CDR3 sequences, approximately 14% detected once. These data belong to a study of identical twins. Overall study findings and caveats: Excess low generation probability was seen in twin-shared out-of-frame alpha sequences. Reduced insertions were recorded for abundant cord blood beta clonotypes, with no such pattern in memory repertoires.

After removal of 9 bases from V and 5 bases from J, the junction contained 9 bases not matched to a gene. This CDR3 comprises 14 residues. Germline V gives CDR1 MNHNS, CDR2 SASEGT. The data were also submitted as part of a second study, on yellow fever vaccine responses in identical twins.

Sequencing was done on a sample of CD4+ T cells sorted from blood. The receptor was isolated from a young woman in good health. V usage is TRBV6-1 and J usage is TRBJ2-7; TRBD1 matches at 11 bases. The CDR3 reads CASHGDRGINEQYF. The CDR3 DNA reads TGTGCCAGTCACGGGGACAGGGGGATCAACGAGCAGTACTTC.